The rows below give T cell receptor beta chains drawn from one sample of a study of blood T cell repertoires in COVID-19. TCRdb keeps only in-frame clones here, not all; method: immunoSEQ multiplex PCR. The sample yields some 42,000 clones, 89% seen once. Input material: peripheral blood. The receptors derive from a human donor in a cohort sampled during active COVID-19. CDR3s include the opening cysteine and the closing phenylalanine or tryptophan. A D gene is named only where the DNA matches it firmly. Size is omitted from some rows. Given values are once, few, many or a class for expanded clones.

D	size	J	V	CDR3	DNA
.	.	TRBJ2-7	TRBV5-6	CASSLATTGTSYEQYF	TGTGCCAGCAGCTTGGCGACGACGGGGACTTCCTACGAGCAGTACTTC
TRBD1	.	TRBJ1-1	TRBV19	CASNPQGLRITSEAFF	TGTGCCAGTAACCCACAGGGGCTGAGGATCACTTCTGAAGCTTTCTTT
.	.	TRBJ2-7	TRBV6-5	CASSYQDTYEQYF	TGTGCCAGCAGTTACCAGGACACCTACGAGCAGTACTTC
TRBD2	.	TRBJ2-5	TRBV2	CARGLAGGQETQYF	TGTGCCAGGGGACTAGCGGGGGGCCAAGAGACCCAGTACTTC
.	.	TRBJ2-7	TRBV21-1	CASSNGPNSYEQYF	TGTGCCAGCAGCAACGGTCCCAACTCCTACGAGCAGTACTTC
TRBD1	.	TRBJ1-2	TRBV6-6	CASSYSDRQGDYGYTF	TGTGCCAGCAGTTACTCGGACAGGCAAGGAGACTATGGCTACACCTTC
.	.	TRBJ1-6	TRBV4-3	CASSQGFGRGNSPLHF	TGCGCCAGCAGCCAAGGATTCGGGCGGGGTAATTCACCCCTCCACTTT
TRBD1	.	TRBJ2-7	TRBV5-6	CASSPAQVYGTGNVYEQYF	TGTGCCAGCAGCCCGGCCCAAGTATACGGGACAGGGAACGTTTACGAGCAGTACTTC
.	.	TRBJ2-7	TRBV4-3	CASSQDRQGVYEQYF	TGCGCCAGCAGCCAAGATCGGCAGGGTGTCTACGAGCAGTACTTC
.	.	TRBJ1-2	TRBV6-5	CASSDSTGSGYGYTF	TGTGCCAGCAGTGACTCAACAGGGTCAGGCTATGGCTACACCTTC
.	.	TRBJ2-7	TRBV21-1	CASRVSGASGREQYF	TGTGCCAGCAGGGTATCAGGGGCCTCCGGGCGGGAGCAGTACTTC
.	once	TRBJ1-1	TRBV5-6	CASSLSPLEAFF	TGTGCCAGCAGCTTGTCCCCACTTGAAGCTTTCTTT
.	.	TRBJ1-2	TRBV4-3	CASSQDWGRAGGNYGYTF	TGCGCCAGCAGCCAAGATTGGGGCAGGGCCGGGGGTAACTATGGCTACACCTTC
TRBD1	.	TRBJ1-1	TRBV5-1	CASSSDRGGAEAFF	TGCGCCAGCAGCTCCGACAGGGGGGGAGCTGAAGCTTTCTTT
.	.	TRBJ2-2	TRBV12-3/TRBV12-4	CASRATALGELFF	TGTGCCAGCAGGGCTACAGCTCTCGGGGAGCTGTTTTTT
TRBD2	few	TRBJ2-7	TRBV6-2/TRBV6-3	CASSRTSREQYF	TGTGCCAGCAGTAGGACTAGCCGAGAGCAGTACTTC
.	.	TRBJ2-7	TRBV7-9	CASSLAVASYEQYF	TGTGCCAGCAGTCTGGCAGTTGCTTCCTACGAGCAGTACTTC
TRBD1	.	TRBJ1-2	TRBV24-1	CATAGQGANYGYTF	TGTGCCACCGCGGGACAGGGGGCGAACTATGGCTACACCTTC
TRBD1	.	TRBJ2-7	TRBV5-4	CASSLAGQGYEQYF	TGTGCCAGCAGCTTGGCGGGACAGGGGTACGAGCAGTACTTC
TRBD1	.	TRBJ2-7	TRBV10-3	CAINPGTGAYEQYF	TGTGCCATCAACCCCGGGACAGGGGCATACGAGCAGTACTTC
TRBD1	.	TRBJ1-5	TRBV5-6	CASSPHTGVSNQPQHF	TGTGCCAGCAGCCCGCACACAGGGGTCAGCAATCAGCCCCAGCATTTT
TRBD1	.	TRBJ1-1	TRBV10-2	CASSGRTGYTEAFF	TGCGCCAGCAGTGGACGGACAGGATACACTGAAGCTTTCTTT
TRBD1	.	TRBJ1-6	TRBV18	CASSPGDRGYNSPLHF	TGTGCCAGCTCACCAGGGGACAGGGGTTATAATTCACCCCTCCACTTT
.	few	TRBJ2-7	TRBV7-9	CASSLSSYEQYF	TGTGCCAGCAGCCTTAGCTCCTACGAGCAGTACTTC
TRBD1	few	TRBJ1-6	TRBV19	CASRNTGERTPLHF	TGTGCCAGTAGGAATACAGGGGAACGCACACCCCTCCACTTT
.	.	TRBJ2-5	TRBV7-2	CASSRDFQETQYF	TGTGCCAGCAGCAGGGACTTCCAAGAGACCCAGTACTTC
.	.	TRBJ1-2	TRBV29-1	CSVVVTVEYGYTF	TGCAGCGTTGTCGTGACAGTGGAGTATGGCTACACCTTC
.	.	TRBJ1-5	TRBV19	CASSIKTGNQPQHF	TGTGCCAGTAGTATTAAGACAGGCAATCAGCCCCAGCATTTT
.	.	TRBJ1-2	TRBV5-8	CASSLAVVRGNYGYTF	TGTGCCAGCAGCTTGGCGGTCGTCCGGGGGAACTATGGCTACACCTTC
.	.	TRBJ1-6	TRBV6-5	CASERKEGYSPLHF	TGTGCCAGCGAACGTAAGGAGGGCTATTCACCCCTCCACTTT
.	.	TRBJ1-1	TRBV4-3	CASSQVGRVNTEAFF	TGCGCCAGCAGCCAAGTGGGCAGGGTGAACACTGAAGCTTTCTTT
.	few	TRBJ2-7	TRBV5-4	CASSLLQVSSYEQYF	TGTGCCAGCAGCTTGCTACAGGTGTCCTCCTACGAGCAGTACTTC
.	.	TRBJ1-3	TRBV7-6	CASSSRVLGNTIYF	TGTGCCAGCAGCTCCCGGGTCCTGGGAAACACCATATATTTT
TRBD2	.	TRBJ2-7	TRBV2	CASSLGTSGAGTHEQYF	TGTGCCAGCAGCCTTGGGACTAGCGGGGCTGGGACCCACGAGCAGTACTTC
.	.	TRBJ1-2	TRBV19	CASSTIHSTAGDGYTF	TGTGCCAGTAGTACAATACATAGCACTGCGGGGGATGGCTACACCTTC
.	.	TRBJ1-2	TRBV6-2/TRBV6-3	CASSYLDLAYGYTF	TGTGCCAGCAGTTACCTCGACTTGGCGTATGGCTACACCTTC
.	once	TRBJ1-5	TRBV2	CATDSGALNQPQHF	TGTGCCACCGATTCTGGGGCCCTCAATCAGCCCCAGCATTTT
TRBD1	.	TRBJ2-5	TRBV7-4	CASTLLGTGAGQETQYF	TGTGCCAGCACCCTACTGGGGACAGGGGCAGGCCAAGAGACCCAGTACTTC
.	.	TRBJ1-4	TRBV7-2	CASSLVGGATNEKLFF	TGTGCCAGCAGCTTAGTCGGGGGGGCAACTAATGAAAAACTGTTTTTT
TRBD1	.	TRBJ1-1	TRBV11-2	CASSLGRGQGVINTEAFF	TGTGCCAGCAGCTTGGGCAGGGGGCAGGGCGTAATTAACACTGAAGCTTTCTTT
TRBD1	.	TRBJ1-2	TRBV6-5	CASSYSLGQVYGYTF	TGTGCCAGCAGTTACTCACTGGGACAGGTCTATGGCTACACCTTC
.	.	TRBJ1-2	TRBV10-3	CAISETKEQDYGYTF	TGTGCCATCAGTGAGACGAAAGAACAGGACTATGGCTACACCTTC
TRBD2	once	TRBJ2-2	TRBV7-6	CASSHPPGRLADTGELFF	TGTGCCAGCAGCCACCCCCCGGGCCGCCTAGCGGACACCGGGGAGCTGTTTTTT
TRBD1	.	TRBJ1-2	TRBV11-2	CASSLNRGLSNYGYTF	TGTGCCAGCAGCTTGAACAGGGGGCTCTCCAACTATGGCTACACCTTC
TRBD2	.	TRBJ2-1	TRBV19	CASRQAGNEQFF	TGTGCCAGTAGGCAAGCGGGGAATGAGCAGTTCTTC
.	.	TRBJ1-4	TRBV6-5	CASSLDQGYEKLFF	TGTGCCAGCAGTTTGGACCAGGGATATGAAAAACTGTTTTTT
TRBD2	.	TRBJ2-6	TRBV27	CASSGRGSGANVLTF	TGTGCCAGCAGTGGGCGGGGGTCCGGGGCCAACGTCCTGACTTTC
.	.	TRBJ1-1	TRBV7-9	CASSLSDYRHGNTEAFF	TGTGCCAGCAGCTTATCGGACTACCGCCATGGGAACACTGAAGCTTTCTTT
TRBD1	.	TRBJ1-4	TRBV7-6	CASSLAGTGDSNEKLFF	TGTGCCAGCAGCTTAGCGGGGACAGGGGATTCTAATGAAAAACTGTTTTTT
TRBD1	.	TRBJ1-2	TRBV6-5	CASRPTGGANGYTF	TGTGCCAGCAGGCCGACAGGGGGCGCGAATGGCTACACCTTC
.	.	TRBJ1-2	TRBV2	CASSEGTSNYGYTF	TGTGCCAGCAGTGAAGGGACATCCAACTATGGCTACACCTTC
.	once	TRBJ2-3	TRBV11-3	CASSRGGSTDTQYF	TGTGCCAGCAGCCGCGGCGGAAGCACAGATACGCAGTATTTT
TRBD1	once	TRBJ1-5	TRBV6-5	CASRETGNQPQHF	TGTGCCAGCAGAGAGACAGGGAATCAGCCCCAGCATTTT
TRBD1	.	TRBJ1-2	TRBV13	CASSSQGFGGGYTF	TGTGCCAGCAGCTCACAGGGGTTCGGGGGAGGCTACACCTTC
.	.	TRBJ2-5	TRBV5-1	CASSLDRARETQYF	TGCGCCAGCAGCTTGGACAGGGCACGAGAGACCCAGTACTTC
TRBD2	.	TRBJ2-7	TRBV7-8	CASSSSGGAAVEQYF	TGTGCCAGCAGCTCCAGCGGGGGGGCCGCTGTCGAGCAGTACTTC
TRBD1	.	TRBJ1-1	TRBV9	CASSVVPGGNTEAFF	TGTGCCAGCAGCGTAGTTCCAGGGGGGAACACTGAAGCTTTCTTT
TRBD1	.	TRBJ2-7	TRBV2	CASIVGTGVYEQYF	TGTGCCAGCATTGTGGGGACAGGTGTATACGAGCAGTACTTC
.	.	TRBJ1-1	TRBV9	CASSVDSTNTEAFF	TGTGCCAGCAGCGTAGATAGTACGAACACTGAAGCTTTCTTT